This T cell receptor beta chain was recovered during a study of blood T cell repertoires in COVID-19. At the level of the study: In each case, the material was cDNA or gDNA derived from T cells, B-cell-depleted T cells, or PBMCs.

Original processing methods: By means of reference gene primer amplification, nucleated cell counts were estimated. Some clones are missing from TCRdb's copy, which holds only in-frame ones; the method was immunoSEQ multiplex PCR. V and J calls plus clone size are reproduced from that table; the DNA served to infer D and trimming. Here the sample spans under 450,000 clones, around 89% being singletons. Enrolled during active infection, Seattle patients were then followed longitudinally. CDR3 length: 14 residues. The germline gives CDR1 LNHDA, CDR2 SQIVND (reference sequence). J was trimmed by 7 bases and V by 6 bases; bases with no gene match: 6.

The chain combines TRBV19 with TRBJ1-2; 12 nucleotides agree with TRBD1. The source material was peripheral blood. This receptor was identified in a woman aged 45-65 years with COVID-19, enrolled during active disease. The chain's CDR3 is CASRRRDRGPGYTF. DNA for the CDR3: TGTGCCAGTAGACGACGGGACAGGGGGCCTGGCTACACCTTC.